This T cell receptor (beta chain) was documented in a study of blood T cell repertoires in COVID-19. Study summary: The United States, Italy and Spain supplied acute and convalescent COVID-19 samples. PBMCs, B-cell-depleted T cells, or T cells were the source of the cDNA or gDNA that made up the material.

This clone was picked up a small number of times. Per the original data handling: Counts of nucleated cells, estimated from reference gene primer amplification, were obtained. The table came from immunoSEQ multiplex PCR; TCRdb's copy has only in-frame clones and leaves some out. The V and J calls and clone size come from that table; D and trimming were worked out from the DNA. The sample includes 300,000 to 400,000 clones, roughly 89% of them seen just once. This CDR3 region has 16 residues. Germline V gene sequence: CDR1 LGHDT, CDR2 YNNKEL (reference sequence). V lost 0 bases and J lost 4; bases outside the gene matches: 7.

Material: peripheral blood. This TCR derives from a woman under 30 who had recovered from COVID-19. The J gene is TRBJ1-2, the V gene TRBV3-1 (or the pseudogene TRBV3-2), with 8 positions matching TRBD1. The CDR3 loop reads CASSQDGTGRTYGYTF. DNA of the CDR3: TGTGCCAGCAGCCAAGATGGGACAGGCAGAACCTATGGCTACACCTTC.